This T cell receptor beta chain was profiled in a study of regulatory T cells in long-lasting Graves disease. The time point: persistent/refractory GD, antithyroid drugs over 5 years with positive TRAb. RNA extracted from PBMCs served as the sequencing template. CDR3-region Arm-PCR and iRepertoire HTBI primers produced the TCR beta libraries. MiXCR, run by TCRdb on the multiplex PCR reads, gives a single entry per CDR3 protein. Of hundreds of thousands of distinct CDR3 sequences listed, more than 20% are singletons. The CDR3 consists of 15 residues. Germline CDR1 is SNHLY and CDR2 is FYNNEI. Trimming took 6 bases from V and 9 from J; bases not matched to a gene: 14. About this clonotype itself: Its antigen is unidentified.

Study outcomes and limitations: Persistent Graves' disease cases displayed lower TCR diversity than newly diagnosed ones.

The TCR originated in a female donor with Graves disease. The chain is built from TRBV2 and TRBJ2-1; 7 bases line up with TRBD2. The sequencing used peripheral blood mononuclear cells (PBMCs), collected when the disease was refractory, from a patient treated with antithyroid drugs. CDR3 bases: TGTGCCAGCAGGACCGAAGAGGGAGGGGCAATTGAGCAGTTCTTC. It codes for CASRTEEGGAIEQFF.